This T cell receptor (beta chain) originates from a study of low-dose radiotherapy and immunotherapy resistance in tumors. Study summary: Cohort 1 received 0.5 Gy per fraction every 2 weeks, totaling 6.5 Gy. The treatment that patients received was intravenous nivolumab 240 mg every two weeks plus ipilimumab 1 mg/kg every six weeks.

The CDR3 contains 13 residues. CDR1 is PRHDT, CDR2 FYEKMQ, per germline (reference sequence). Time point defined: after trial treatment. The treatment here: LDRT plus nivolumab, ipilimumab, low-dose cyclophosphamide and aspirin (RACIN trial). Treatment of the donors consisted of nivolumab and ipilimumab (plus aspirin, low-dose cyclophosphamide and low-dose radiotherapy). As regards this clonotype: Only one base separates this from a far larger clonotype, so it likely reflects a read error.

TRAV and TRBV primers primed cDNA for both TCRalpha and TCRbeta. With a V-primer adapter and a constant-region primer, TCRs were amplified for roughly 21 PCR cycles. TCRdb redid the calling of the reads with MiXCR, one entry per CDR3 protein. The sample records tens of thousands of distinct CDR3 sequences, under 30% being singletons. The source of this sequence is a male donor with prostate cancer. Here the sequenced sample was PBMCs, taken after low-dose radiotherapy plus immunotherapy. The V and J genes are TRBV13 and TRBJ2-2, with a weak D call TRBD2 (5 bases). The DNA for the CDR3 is TGTGTCAGCAGCGGATTAGTGGTCGGGGAGCTGTTTTTT. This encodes CVSSGLVVGELFF. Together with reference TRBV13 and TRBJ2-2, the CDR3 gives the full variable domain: AAGVIQSPRHLIKEKRETATLKCYPIPRHDTVYWYQQGPGQDPQFLISFYEKMQSDKGSIPDRFSAQQFSDYHSELNMSSLELGDSALYFCVSSGLVVGELFFGEGSRLTVL.